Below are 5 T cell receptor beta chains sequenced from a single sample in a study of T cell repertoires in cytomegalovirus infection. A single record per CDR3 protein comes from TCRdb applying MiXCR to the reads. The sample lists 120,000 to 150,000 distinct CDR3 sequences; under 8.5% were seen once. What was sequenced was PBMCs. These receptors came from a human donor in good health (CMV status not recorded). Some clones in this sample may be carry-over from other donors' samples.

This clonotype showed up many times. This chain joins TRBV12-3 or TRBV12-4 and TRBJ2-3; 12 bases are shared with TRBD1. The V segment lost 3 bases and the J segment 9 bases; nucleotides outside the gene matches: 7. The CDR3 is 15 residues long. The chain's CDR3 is CASSFGTGGGKTQYF. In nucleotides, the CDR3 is TGTGCCAGCAGTTTCGGGACAGGGGGCGGAAAGACGCAGTATTTT.

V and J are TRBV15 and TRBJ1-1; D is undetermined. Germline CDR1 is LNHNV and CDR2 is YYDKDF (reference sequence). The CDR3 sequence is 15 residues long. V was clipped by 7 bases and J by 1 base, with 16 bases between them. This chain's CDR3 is CATTPERGWNTEAFF. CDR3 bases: TGTGCCACCACGCCCGAACGAGGATGGAACACTGAAGCTTTCTTT.

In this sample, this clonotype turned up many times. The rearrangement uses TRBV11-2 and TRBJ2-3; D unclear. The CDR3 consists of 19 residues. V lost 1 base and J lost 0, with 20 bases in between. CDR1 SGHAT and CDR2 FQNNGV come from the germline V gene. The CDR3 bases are TGTGCCAGCAGCTTAGGTGGGCACCACCGGGCTTCTAGCACAGATACGCAGTATTTT. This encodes CASSLGGHHRASSTDTQYF.

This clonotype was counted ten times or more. The CDR3 loop reads CASSLGDGTLNTEAFF. CDR3 coding DNA: TGTGCCAGCAGCTTGGGGGATGGAACTTTGAACACTGAAGCTTTCTTT. The chain carries TRBV11-3 and TRBJ1-1; possibly TRBD1 for D (5 bases). Trimming removed 3 bases at V and 0 bases at J, with 14 bases between. From germline, CDR1 is SGHNT and CDR2 YENEEA. The CDR3 has 16 amino acids.

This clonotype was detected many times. Here the CDR3 DNA reads TGTGCCAGCAGCTTAGGGACTCATCTATACACAGATACGCAGTATTTT. Protein: CASSLGTHLYTDTQYF. The gene calls are TRBV7-2 and TRBJ2-3, with a tentative D call TRBD2 (5 bases). V lost 1 base and J lost 2, with 13 bases in between. Germline V lookup: CDR1 SGHTA, CDR2 FQGNSA. This CDR3 region has 16 residues.